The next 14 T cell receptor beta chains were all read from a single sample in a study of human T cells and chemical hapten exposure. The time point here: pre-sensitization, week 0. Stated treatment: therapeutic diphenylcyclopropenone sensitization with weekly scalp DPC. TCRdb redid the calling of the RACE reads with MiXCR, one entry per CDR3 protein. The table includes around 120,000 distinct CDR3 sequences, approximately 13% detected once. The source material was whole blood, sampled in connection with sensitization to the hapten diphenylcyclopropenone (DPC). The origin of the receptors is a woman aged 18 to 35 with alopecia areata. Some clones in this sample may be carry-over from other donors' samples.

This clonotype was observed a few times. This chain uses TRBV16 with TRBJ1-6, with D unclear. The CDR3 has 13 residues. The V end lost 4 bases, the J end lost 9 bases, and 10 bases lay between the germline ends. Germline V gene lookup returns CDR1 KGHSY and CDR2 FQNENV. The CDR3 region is CASSRGYPSPLHF. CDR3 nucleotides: TGTGCCAGCAGCCGTGGGTATCCTTCACCCCTCCACTTT.

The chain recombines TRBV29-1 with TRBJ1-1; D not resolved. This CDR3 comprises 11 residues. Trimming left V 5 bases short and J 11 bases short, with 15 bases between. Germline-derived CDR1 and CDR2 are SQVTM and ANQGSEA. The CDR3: CSVTVGVGAFF. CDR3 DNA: TGCAGCGTTACGGTTGGAGTTGGGGCTTTCTTT.

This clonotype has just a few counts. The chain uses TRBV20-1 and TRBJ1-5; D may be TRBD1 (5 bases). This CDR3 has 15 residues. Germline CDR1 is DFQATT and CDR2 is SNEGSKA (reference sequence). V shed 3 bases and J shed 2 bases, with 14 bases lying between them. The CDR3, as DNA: TGCAGTGCTAGGGAGGGGTATTTCGGCAATCAGCCCCAGCATTTT. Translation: CSAREGYFGNQPQHF.

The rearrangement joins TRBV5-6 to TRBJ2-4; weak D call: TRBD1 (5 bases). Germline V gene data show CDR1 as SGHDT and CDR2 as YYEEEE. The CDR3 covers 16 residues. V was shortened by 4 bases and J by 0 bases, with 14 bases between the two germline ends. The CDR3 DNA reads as TGTGCCAGCAGCCGCGACAGACTTCTAGCCAAAAACATTCAGTACTTC. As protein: CASSRDRLLAKNIQYF.

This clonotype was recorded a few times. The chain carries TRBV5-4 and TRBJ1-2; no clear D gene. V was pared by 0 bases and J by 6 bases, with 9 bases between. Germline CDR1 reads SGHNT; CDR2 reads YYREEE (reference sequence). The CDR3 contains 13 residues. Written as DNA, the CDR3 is TGTGCCAGCAGCTTGGTACGGGGTAATGGCTACACCTTC. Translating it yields CASSLVRGNGYTF.

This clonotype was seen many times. CDR3 amino acids: CASSLGDGEAYGYTF. CDR3 nucleotides: TGTGCCAGCAGTTTAGGGGACGGGGAGGCCTATGGCTACACCTTC. The rearrangement uses TRBV12-3 or TRBV12-4 and TRBJ1-2, with a tentative D call TRBD1 (5 bases). The CDR3 has 15 amino acids. V lost 1 base, J lost 4 bases, and 13 bases lay in between.

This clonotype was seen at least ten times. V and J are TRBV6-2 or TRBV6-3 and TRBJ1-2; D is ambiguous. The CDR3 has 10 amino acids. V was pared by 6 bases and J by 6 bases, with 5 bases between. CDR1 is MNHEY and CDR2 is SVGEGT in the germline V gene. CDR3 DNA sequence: TGTGCCAGCAGCCACGATGGCTACACCTTC. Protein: CASSHDGYTF.

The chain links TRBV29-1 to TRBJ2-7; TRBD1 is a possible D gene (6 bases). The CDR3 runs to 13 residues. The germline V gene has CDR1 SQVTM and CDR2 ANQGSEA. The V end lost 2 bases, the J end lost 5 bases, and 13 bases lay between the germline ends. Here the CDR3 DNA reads TGCAGCGTTGAATCGGGCCCAGGGGACGAGCAGTACTTC. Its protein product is CSVESGPGDEQYF.

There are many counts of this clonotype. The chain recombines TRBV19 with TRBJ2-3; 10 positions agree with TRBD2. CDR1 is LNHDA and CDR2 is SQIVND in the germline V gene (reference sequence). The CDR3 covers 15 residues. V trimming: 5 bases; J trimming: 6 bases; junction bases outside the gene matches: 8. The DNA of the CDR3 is TGTGCCAGTAGTCCCAGCGGGGGGGCTTCGGATACGCAGTATTTT. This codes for CASSPSGGASDTQYF. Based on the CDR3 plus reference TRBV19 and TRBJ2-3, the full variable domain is DGGITQSPKYLFRKEGQNVTLSCEQNLNHDAMYWYRQDPGQGLRLIYYSQIVNDFQKGDIAEGYSVSREKKESFPLTVTSAQKNPTAFYLCASSPSGGASDTQYFGPGTRLTVL.

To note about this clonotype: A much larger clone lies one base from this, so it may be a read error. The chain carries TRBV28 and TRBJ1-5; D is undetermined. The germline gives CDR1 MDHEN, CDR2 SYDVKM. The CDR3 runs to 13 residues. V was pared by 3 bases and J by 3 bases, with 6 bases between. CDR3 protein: CASSFSFNQPQHF. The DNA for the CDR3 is TGTGCCAGCAGTTTCAGCTTCAATCAGCCCCAGCATTTT. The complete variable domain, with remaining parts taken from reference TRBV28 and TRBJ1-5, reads DVKVTQSSRYLVKRTGEKVFLECVQDMDHENMFWYRQDPGLGLRLIYFSYDVKMKEKGDIPEGYSVSREKKERFSLILESASTNQTSMYLCASSFSFNQPQHFGDGTRLSIL.

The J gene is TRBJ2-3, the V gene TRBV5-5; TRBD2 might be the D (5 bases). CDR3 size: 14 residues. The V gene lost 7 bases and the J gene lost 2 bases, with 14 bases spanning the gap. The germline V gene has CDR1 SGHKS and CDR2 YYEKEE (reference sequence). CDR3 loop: CASVRESDTDTQYF. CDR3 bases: TGTGCCAGCGTGAGGGAATCCGACACAGATACGCAGTATTTT.

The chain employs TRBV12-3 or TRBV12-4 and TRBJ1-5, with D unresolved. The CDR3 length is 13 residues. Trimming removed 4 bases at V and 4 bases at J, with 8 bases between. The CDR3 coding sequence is TGTGCCAGCAGTTCAGGCCAGAATCAGCCCCAGCATTTT. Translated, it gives CASSSGQNQPQHF.

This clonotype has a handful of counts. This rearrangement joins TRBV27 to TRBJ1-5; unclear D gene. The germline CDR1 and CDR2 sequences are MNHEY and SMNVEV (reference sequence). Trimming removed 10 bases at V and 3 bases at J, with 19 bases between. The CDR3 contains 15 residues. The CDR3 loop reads CAIRLVWGNNQPQHF. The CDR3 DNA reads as TGTGCCATCCGCTTGGTTTGGGGAAACAATCAGCCCCAGCATTTT.

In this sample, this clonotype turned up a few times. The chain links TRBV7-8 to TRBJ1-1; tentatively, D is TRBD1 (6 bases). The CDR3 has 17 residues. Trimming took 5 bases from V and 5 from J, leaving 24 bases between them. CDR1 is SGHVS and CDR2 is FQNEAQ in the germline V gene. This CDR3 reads CASSTSWGLRERTEAFF. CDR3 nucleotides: TGTGCCAGCAGCACCTCCTGGGGGCTCAGGGAAAGAACTGAAGCTTTCTTT.